This T cell receptor (beta chain) was sequenced during a study of blood T cell repertoires in COVID-19. Study summary: The United States, Italy and Spain were the sources of the acute and convalescent COVID-19 samples.

Germline V gives CDR1 LNHDA, CDR2 SQIVND (reference sequence). This CDR3 region has 16 residues. With 0 bases removed from V and 4 bases from J, the gap between germline ends came to 15 bases. Patients in Seattle were enrolled during active infection, then followed longitudinally. The protocol was immunoSEQ multiplex PCR, while the TCRdb copy is restricted to in-frame clones and leaves out a portion. The table has about 360,000 clones, about 88% seen once; the top ten hold roughly 7.2%. Material for sequencing was peripheral blood. This chain uses TRBV19 with TRBJ1-2; TRBD1 might be the D (5 bases). The sequence came from a woman in her sixties or seventies with COVID-19, enrolled during active disease. The CDR3 nucleotides read TGTGCCAGTAGTATAGAGCCCGGGGGAGCAATCTATGGCTACACCTTC. Translated: CASSIEPGGAIYGYTF.